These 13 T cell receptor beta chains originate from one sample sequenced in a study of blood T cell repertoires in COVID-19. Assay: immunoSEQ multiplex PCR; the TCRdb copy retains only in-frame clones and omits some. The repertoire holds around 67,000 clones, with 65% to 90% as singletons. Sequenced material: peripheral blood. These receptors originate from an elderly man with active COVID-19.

The CDR3 nucleotides are TGTGCCAGCAGTGAGGGGGACAGGGGGTATCAGCCCCAGCATTTT. This gives the protein CASSEGDRGYQPQHF. The rearrangement uses TRBV6-1 and TRBJ1-5; 11 bases match TRBD1. Germline trimming cut 3 bases from V and 5 bases from J; bases unmatched to any gene: 3. This CDR3 has 15 amino acids. Germline CDR1 and CDR2: MNHNS and SASEGT.

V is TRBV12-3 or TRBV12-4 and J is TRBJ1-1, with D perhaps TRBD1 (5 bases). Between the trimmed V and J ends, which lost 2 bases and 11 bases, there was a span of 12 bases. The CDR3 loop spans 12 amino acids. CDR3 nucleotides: TGTGCCAGCAGTTTAAACTCAGGGATTGCTTTCTTT. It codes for CASSLNSGIAFF.

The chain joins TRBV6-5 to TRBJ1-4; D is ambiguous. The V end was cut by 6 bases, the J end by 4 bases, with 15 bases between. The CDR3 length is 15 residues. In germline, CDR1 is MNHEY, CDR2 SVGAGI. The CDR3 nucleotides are TGTGCCAGCAGGCACCGCGGGAAGCATAATGAAAAACTGTTTTTT. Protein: CASRHRGKHNEKLFF.

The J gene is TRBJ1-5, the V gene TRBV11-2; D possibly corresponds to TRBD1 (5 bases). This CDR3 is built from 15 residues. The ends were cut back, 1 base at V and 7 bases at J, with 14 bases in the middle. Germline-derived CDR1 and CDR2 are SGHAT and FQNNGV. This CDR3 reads CASSLGVGVGQPQHF. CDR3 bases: TGTGCCAGCAGCTTAGGCGTAGGGGTAGGCCAGCCCCAGCATTTT.

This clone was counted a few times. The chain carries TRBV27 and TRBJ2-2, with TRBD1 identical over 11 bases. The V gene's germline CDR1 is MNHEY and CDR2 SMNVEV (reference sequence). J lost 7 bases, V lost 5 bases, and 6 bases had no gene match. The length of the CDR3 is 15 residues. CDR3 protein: CASSKDRGQNGELFF. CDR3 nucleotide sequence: TGTGCCAGCAGTAAGGACAGGGGGCAAAACGGGGAGCTGTTTTTT.

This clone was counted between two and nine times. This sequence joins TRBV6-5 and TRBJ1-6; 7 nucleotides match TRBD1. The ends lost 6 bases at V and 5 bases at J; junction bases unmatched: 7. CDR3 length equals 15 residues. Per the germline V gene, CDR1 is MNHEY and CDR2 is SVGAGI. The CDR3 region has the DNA TGTGCCAGCAGGAGACAGGGACTGGATAATTCACCCCTCCACTTT. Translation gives CASRRQGLDNSPLHF.

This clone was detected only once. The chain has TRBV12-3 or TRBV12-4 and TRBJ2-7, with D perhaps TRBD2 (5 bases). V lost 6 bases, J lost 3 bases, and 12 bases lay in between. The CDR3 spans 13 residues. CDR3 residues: CASSLGLLYEQYF. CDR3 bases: TGTGCCAGCAGCCTAGGACTTCTCTACGAGCAGTACTTC.

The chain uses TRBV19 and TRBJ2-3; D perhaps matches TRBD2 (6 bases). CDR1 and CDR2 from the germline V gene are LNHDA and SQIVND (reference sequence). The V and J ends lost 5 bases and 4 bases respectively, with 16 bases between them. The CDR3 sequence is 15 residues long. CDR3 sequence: CASSPHHWRADTQYF. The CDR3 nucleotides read TGTGCCAGTAGTCCCCACCACTGGAGGGCAGATACGCAGTATTTT.

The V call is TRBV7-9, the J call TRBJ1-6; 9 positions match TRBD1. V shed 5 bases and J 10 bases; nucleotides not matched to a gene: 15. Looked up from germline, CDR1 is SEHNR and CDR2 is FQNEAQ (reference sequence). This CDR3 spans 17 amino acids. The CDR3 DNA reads TGTGCCAGCAGCCTACAGGGGGCGGCTGGACTTCGCTCACCCCTCCACTTT. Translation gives CASSLQGAAGLRSPLHF.

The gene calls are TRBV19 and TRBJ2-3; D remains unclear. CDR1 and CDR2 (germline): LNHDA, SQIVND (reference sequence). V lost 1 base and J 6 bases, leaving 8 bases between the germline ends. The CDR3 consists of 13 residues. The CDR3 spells CASSIAGWDTQYF. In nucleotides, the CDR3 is TGTGCCAGTAGTATAGCGGGTTGGGATACGCAGTATTTT. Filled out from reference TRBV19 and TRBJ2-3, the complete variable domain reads DGGITQSPKYLFRKEGQNVTLSCEQNLNHDAMYWYRQDPGQGLRLIYYSQIVNDFQKGDIAEGYSVSREKKESFPLTVTSAQKNPTAFYLCASSIAGWDTQYFGPGTRLTVL.

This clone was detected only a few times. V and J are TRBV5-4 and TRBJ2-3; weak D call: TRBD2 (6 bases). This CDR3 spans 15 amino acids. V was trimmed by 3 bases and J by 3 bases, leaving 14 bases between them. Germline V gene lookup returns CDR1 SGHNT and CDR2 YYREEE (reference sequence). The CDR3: CASSSRETLTDTQYF. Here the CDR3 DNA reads TGTGCCAGCAGCTCACGGGAGACGTTAACAGATACGCAGTATTTT.

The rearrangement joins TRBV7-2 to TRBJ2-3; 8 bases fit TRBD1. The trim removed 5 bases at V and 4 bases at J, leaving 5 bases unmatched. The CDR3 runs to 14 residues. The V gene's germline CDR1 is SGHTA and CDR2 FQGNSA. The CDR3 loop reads CASSPGQGSDTQYF. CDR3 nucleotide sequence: TGTGCCAGCAGCCCCGGACAGGGCTCAGATACGCAGTATTTT.

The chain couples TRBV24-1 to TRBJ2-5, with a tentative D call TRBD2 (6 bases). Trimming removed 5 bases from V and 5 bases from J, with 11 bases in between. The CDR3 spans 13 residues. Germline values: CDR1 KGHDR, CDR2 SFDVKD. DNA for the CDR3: TGTGCCACCAGTGCCGGGGGTAGGGAGACCCAGTACTTC. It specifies CATSAGGRETQYF.